This T cell receptor beta chain was sequenced during a study of blood T cell repertoires in COVID-19. Sequenced by immunoSEQ multiplex PCR; TCRdb stores in-frame clones only, minus some. The profile shows about 220,000 clones, approximately 84% of them singletons. The CDR3 has 15 amino acids. V lost 0 bases and J lost 4, with 13 bases in between. CDR1 and CDR2 (germline): SGHNT, YYREEE (reference sequence). This clonotype was obtained from a woman aged 60-75 years with acute or convalescent COVID-19. The chain recombines TRBV5-4 with TRBJ1-2, with D tentatively TRBD1 (6 bases). Material for sequencing was peripheral blood. The CDR3 protein is CASSLAGGASYGYTF. The CDR3 nucleotides are TGTGCCAGCAGCTTGGCGGGGGGCGCGTCCTATGGCTACACCTTC.